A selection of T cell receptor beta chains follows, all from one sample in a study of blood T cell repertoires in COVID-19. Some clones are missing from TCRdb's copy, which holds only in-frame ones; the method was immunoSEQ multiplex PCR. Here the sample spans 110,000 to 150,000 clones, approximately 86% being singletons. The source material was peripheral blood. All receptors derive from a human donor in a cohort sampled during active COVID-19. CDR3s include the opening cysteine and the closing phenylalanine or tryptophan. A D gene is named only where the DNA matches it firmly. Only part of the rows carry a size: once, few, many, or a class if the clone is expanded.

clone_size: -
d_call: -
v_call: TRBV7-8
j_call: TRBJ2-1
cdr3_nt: TGTGCCAGCAGCTTAGCCAACTTCGCTTACAATGAGCAGTTCTTC
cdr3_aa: CASSLANFAYNEQFF

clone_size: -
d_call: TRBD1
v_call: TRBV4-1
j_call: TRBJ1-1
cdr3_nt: TGCGCCAGCAGCCAAGGGGGGACAGGGGGGTATGTAGGGCCTGAAGCTTTCTTT
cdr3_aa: CASSQGGTGGYVGPEAFF

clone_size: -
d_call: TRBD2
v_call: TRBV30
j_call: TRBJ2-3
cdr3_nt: TGTGCCTGGACTAGCGGGGTAAATACGCAGTATTTT
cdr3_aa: CAWTSGVNTQYF

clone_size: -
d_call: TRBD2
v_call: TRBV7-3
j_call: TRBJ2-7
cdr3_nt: TGTGCCAGCAGCCTTAGCGGGGGGGAATTCTACGAGCAGTACTTC
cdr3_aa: CASSLSGGEFYEQYF

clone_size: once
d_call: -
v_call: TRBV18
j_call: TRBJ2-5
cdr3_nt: TGTGCCAGCTCAAGGTTGGACTATTCGGTGGAGACCCAGTACTTC
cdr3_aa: CASSRLDYSVETQYF

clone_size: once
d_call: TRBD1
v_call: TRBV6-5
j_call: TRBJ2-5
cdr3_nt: TGTGCCAGCAGCCAACAGGGGGCGTTTTTCGAGACCCAGTACTTC
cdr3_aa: CASSQQGAFFETQYF

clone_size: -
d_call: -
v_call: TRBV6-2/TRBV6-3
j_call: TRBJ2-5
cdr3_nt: TGTGCCAGCACCCCCGGAGTTGAGACCCAGTACTTC
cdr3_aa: CASTPGVETQYF

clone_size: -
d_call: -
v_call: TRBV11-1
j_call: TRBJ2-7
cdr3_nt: TGTGCCAGCAGTTTGGGCCTGGGCTACGAGCAGTACTTC
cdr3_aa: CASSLGLGYEQYF

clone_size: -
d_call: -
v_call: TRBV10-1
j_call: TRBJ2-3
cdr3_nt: TGCGCCAGCAGCGCCGCTGTTCGGGGGGCCACAGATACGCAGTATTTT
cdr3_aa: CASSAAVRGATDTQYF

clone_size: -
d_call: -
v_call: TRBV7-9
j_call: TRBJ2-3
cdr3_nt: TGTGCCAGCAGCTTAAGTGGCGCAGGGGGCACAGATACGCAGTATTTT
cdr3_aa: CASSLSGAGGTDTQYF

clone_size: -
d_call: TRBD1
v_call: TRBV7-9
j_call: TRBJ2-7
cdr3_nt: TGTGCCAGCAGCCCCGGGACAGGGGCCTCCTACGAGCAGTACTTC
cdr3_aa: CASSPGTGASYEQYF

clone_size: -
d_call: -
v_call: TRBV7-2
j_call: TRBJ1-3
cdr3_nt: TGTGCCAGCAGGGCGGCAGGGTTCTCTGGAAACACCATATATTTT
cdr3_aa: CASRAAGFSGNTIYF

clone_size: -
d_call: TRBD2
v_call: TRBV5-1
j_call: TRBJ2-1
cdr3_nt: TGCGCCAGCTGCATAGCGGGGGGGCTTTCCTACAATGAGCAGTTCTTC
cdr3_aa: CASCIAGGLSYNEQFF

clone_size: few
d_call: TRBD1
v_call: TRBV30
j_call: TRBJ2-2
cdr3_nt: TGTGCCTGGAGTCAGGGACAGGGCAACACCGGGGAGCTGTTTTTT
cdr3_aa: CAWSQGQGNTGELFF

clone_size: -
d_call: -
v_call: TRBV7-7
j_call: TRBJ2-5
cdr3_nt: TGTGCTAGCAGCCCTACCGGCAGGGGAGAGACCCAGTACTTC
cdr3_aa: CASSPTGRGETQYF

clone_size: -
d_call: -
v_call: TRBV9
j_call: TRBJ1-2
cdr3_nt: TGTGCCAGCAGCCCCTTCGGACAGTCCTATGGCTACACCTTC
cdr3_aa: CASSPFGQSYGYTF

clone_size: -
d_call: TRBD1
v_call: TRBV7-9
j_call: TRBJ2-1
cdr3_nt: TGTGCCAGTCCCCCTCGAGGGGGCGAATACAATGAGCAGTTCTTC
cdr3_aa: CASPPRGGEYNEQFF

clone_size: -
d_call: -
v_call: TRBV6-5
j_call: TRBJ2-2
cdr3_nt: TGTGCCAGCAGTTACTCGAGCACCACCGGGGAGCTGTTTTTT
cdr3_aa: CASSYSSTTGELFF

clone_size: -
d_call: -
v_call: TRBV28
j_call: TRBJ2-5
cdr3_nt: TGTGCCAGCAGTGTACAGGCATCAAAAAAGGAGACCCAGTACTTC
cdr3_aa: CASSVQASKKETQYF

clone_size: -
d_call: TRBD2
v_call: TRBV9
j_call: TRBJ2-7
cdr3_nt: TGTGCCAGCAGCCCCCTAGCGGGAGTCTCCGAGCAGTACTTC
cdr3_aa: CASSPLAGVSEQYF

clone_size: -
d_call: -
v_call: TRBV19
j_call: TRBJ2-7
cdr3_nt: TGTGCCAGTAGTATCCGCCCGAGGAACGAGCAGTACTTC
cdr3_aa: CASSIRPRNEQYF

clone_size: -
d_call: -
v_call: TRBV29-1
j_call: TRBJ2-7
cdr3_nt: TGCAGCGCCGGAGGGCAGGGCTACGAGCAGTACTTC
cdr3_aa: CSAGGQGYEQYF